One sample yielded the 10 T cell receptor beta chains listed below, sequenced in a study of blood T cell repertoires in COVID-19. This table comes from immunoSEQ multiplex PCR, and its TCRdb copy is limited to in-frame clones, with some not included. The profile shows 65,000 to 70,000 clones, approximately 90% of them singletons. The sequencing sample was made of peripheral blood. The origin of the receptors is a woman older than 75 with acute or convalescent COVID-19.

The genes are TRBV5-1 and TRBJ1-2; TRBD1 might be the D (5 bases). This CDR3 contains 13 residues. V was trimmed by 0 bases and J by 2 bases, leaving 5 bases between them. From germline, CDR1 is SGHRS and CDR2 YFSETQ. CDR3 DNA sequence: TGCGCCAGCAGCTTGGCAGGGAACTATGGCTACACCTTC. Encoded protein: CASSLAGNYGYTF.

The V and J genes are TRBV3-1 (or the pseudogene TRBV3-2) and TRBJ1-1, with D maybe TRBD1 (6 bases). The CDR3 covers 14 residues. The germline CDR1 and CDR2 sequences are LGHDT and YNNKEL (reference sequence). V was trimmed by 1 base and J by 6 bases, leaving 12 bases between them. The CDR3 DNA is TGTGCCAGCAGCCAAGCCCCAGGGGAGCCTGAAGCTTTCTTT. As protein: CASSQAPGEPEAFF.

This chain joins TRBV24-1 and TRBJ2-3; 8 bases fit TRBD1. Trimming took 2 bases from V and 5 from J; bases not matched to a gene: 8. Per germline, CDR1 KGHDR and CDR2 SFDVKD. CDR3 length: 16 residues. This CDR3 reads CATSDSGTGGIDTQYF. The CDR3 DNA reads TGTGCCACCAGTGATTCCGGGACAGGAGGAATAGATACGCAGTATTTT.

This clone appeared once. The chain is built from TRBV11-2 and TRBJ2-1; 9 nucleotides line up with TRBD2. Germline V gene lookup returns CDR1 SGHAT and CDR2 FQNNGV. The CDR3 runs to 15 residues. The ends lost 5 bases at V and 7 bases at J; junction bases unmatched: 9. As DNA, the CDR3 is TGTGCCAGCAGCCCGGGACTAGCACGCGATAATGAGCAGTTCTTC. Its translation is CASSPGLARDNEQFF.

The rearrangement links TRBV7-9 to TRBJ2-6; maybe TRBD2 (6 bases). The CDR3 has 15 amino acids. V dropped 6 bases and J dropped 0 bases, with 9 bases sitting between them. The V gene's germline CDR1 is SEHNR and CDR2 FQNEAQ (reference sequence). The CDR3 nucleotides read TGTGCCAGCAGTGCGGGGAACTCTGGGGCCAACGTCCTGACTTTC. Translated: CASSAGNSGANVLTF.

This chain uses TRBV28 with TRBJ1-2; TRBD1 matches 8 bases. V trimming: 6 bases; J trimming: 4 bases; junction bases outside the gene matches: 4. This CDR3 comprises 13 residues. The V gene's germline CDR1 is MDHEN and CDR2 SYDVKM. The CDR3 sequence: CASSTQGVYGYTF. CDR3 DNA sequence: TGTGCCAGCAGCACACAGGGGGTCTATGGCTACACCTTC.

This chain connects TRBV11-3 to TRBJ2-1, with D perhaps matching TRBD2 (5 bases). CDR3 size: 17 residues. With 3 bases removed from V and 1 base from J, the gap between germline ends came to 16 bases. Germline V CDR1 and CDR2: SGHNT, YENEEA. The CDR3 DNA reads TGTGCCAGCAGCTTTCGCGGGCCATCGGCGTCCTACAATGAGCAGTTCTTC. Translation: CASSFRGPSASYNEQFF.

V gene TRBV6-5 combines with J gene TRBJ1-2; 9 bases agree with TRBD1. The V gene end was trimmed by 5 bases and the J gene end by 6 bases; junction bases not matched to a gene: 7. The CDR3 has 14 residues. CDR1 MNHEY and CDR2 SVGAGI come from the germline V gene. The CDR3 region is CASSPMTGGDGYTF. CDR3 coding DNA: TGTGCCAGCAGTCCTATGACAGGGGGGGATGGCTACACCTTC.

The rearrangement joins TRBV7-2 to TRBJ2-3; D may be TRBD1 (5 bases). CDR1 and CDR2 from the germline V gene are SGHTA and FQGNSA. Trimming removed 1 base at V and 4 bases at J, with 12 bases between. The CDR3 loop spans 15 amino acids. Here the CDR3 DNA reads TGTGCCAGCAGCTTAGAGGGGCGGAATTCAGATACGCAGTATTTT. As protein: CASSLEGRNSDTQYF.

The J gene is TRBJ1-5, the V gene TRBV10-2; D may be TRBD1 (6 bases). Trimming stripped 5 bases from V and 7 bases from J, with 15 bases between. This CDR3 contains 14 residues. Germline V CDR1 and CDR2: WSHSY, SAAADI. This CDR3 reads CASSTNREGQPQHF. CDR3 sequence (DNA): TGCGCCAGCAGTACCAACAGGGAAGGCCAGCCCCAGCATTTT.